This T cell receptor beta chain emerged from a study of identical twins. Points from the study as a whole: For monozygotic twins, models underestimated out-of-frame TCR alpha sharing.

This CDR3 spans 15 amino acids. Germline CDR1 is SGHAT and CDR2 is FQNNGV. V dropped 7 bases and J dropped 0; count of bases not matched to a gene: 6. This clonotype has just a few counts. No antigen is known for it. A universal primer binding site was introduced by template switching. The final cDNA contained unique molecular identifiers. Each CDR3 protein gets one entry after TCRdb re-called the 5' RACE reads with MiXCR. Counted here are 570,000 or so distinct CDR3 sequences, more than 9% occurring once; the ten biggest clones make up roughly 3.2%. The same sample was also used in a study of yellow fever vaccine responses in identical twins. That work contributes: In identical twins, vaccine T cell responses appeared partly shared and partly individual.

The rearrangement joins TRBV11-2 to TRBJ2-1; 7 bases align to TRBD2. The origin of this receptor is a woman between 18 and 30 years old in good health. Sequenced input: PBMCs. CDR3 protein: CASTLSSGSYNEQFF. The DNA for the CDR3 is TGTGCCAGCACCCTATCTAGCGGCTCCTACAATGAGCAGTTCTTC.